This TCR beta chain was profiled in a study of control samples from healthy donors and cancer patients. The germline V gene encodes CDR1 MNHEY and CDR2 SVGAGI. Trimming removed 7 bases from V and 6 bases from J, with 18 bases in between. The CDR3 extends over 14 amino acids. Using immunoSEQ multiplex PCR, the repertoire was profiled, and TCRdb retains in-frame clones only, with some absent. The repertoire holds some 130,000 clones, with around 96% as singletons. Source material: blood. V gene TRBV6-5 combines with J gene TRBJ1-2, with D perhaps TRBD1 (5 bases). The TCR sequence derives from a man aged 25-40 years in good health. The CDR3 here is CASIGTGGWDGYTF. As DNA, the CDR3 is TGTGCCAGCATTGGGACGGGCGGTTGGGATGGCTACACCTTC.